What follows are 25 T cell receptor beta chains derived from one specimen sequenced in a study of tissue T cells after allogeneic stem cell transplantation. Libraries were prepared by immunoSEQ multiplex PCR; TCRdb keeps only in-frame clonotypes and omits some of them. Found here are around 6,300 clones, approximately 70% of them singletons; the top ten hold roughly 7%. Sample: tissue from the rectum, taken at autopsy. These receptors were collected from a woman between 18 and 55 years old with breast cancer.

The CDR3 bases are TGTGCCAGCAGTCCCGTCCCTACTAGCGGGGGGGCCATCGGGGAGCTGTTTTTT. Its protein product is CASSPVPTSGGAIGELFF. V and J are TRBV6-6 and TRBJ2-2; TRBD2 aligns across 13 bases. V shed 5 bases, J shed 7 bases, and the junction held 13 bases outside the gene matches. The germline V gene encodes CDR1 MNHNY and CDR2 SVGAGI (reference sequence). This CDR3 spans 18 amino acids.

The V call is TRBV2, the J call TRBJ2-5; TRBD2 is a possible D gene (5 bases). The CDR3 covers 11 residues. The V gene's germline CDR1 is SNHLY and CDR2 FYNNEI. V was cut by 4 bases and J by 7 bases, with 7 bases left in between. The CDR3 nucleotides are TGTGCCAGCAGTGGAGGGTTGACCCAGTACTTC. Translated: CASSGGLTQYF.

This clone showed up just once. This sequence joins TRBV5-6 and TRBJ1-6; TRBD1 matches at 7 bases. The CDR3 length is 18 residues. The junction had 17 bases not matched to a gene; V was cut back by 4 bases and J by 7 bases. CDR1 and CDR2 (germline): SGHDT, YYEEEE. CDR3 in amino acids: CASSHRPHRTGFNSPLHF. CDR3 coding DNA: TGTGCCAGCAGCCACCGACCACACAGGACAGGATTCAATTCACCCCTCCACTTT.

This clone was counted between two and nine times. This rearrangement joins TRBV4-3 to TRBJ1-1; 7 bases line up with TRBD1. Germline CDR1 and CDR2: LGHNA and YSLEER. With 2 bases clipped from V and 6 bases from J, the junction kept 9 bases outside the gene matches. The CDR3 is made up of 15 amino acids. The CDR3 DNA reads TGCGCCAGCAGCCAATTTACAGGGGCTCGCGCTGAAGCTTTCTTT. Amino acids: CASSQFTGARAEAFF.

This chain links TRBV5-4 with TRBJ2-5; 12 nucleotides align to TRBD2. Germline loops: CDR1 SGHNT, CDR2 YYREEE (reference sequence). V was clipped by 5 bases and J by 4 bases; unmatched bases: 3. The CDR3 has 14 residues. Here the CDR3 reads CASRPTSGGETQYF. The CDR3 nucleotides read TGTGCCAGCAGGCCGACTAGCGGGGGAGAGACCCAGTACTTC.

This clone came up once. The rearrangement joins TRBV7-8 to TRBJ1-5, with a tentative D call TRBD1 (5 bases). Trimming left V 2 bases short and J 6 bases short, with 11 bases between. CDR3 size: 14 residues. Germline loops: CDR1 SGHVS, CDR2 FQNEAQ. CDR3 nucleotides: TGTGCCAGCAGCTTAACGGGGGGGGGTCAGCCCCAGCATTTT. Encoded protein: CASSLTGGGQPQHF.

V usage is TRBV3-1 (or the pseudogene TRBV3-2) and J usage is TRBJ1-3; D ambiguous. Trimming removed 5 bases at V and 1 base at J, with 6 bases between. The CDR3 consists of 13 residues. Germline V gene data show CDR1 as LGHDT and CDR2 as YNNKEL (reference sequence). The CDR3 sequence is CASSGSSGNTIYF. The CDR3 DNA sequence: TGTGCCAGCAGCGGGAGTTCTGGAAACACCATATATTTT.

The table lists this clone with a count of one. This rearrangement joins TRBV7-2 to TRBJ2-5, with no clear D. With 5 bases removed from V and 4 bases from J, the gap between germline ends came to 14 bases. The CDR3 has 14 amino acids. CDR1 and CDR2 (germline): SGHTA, FQGNSA. CDR3 residues: CASSQPPALETQYF. The DNA of the CDR3 is TGTGCCAGCAGCCAGCCCCCAGCGTTAGAGACCCAGTACTTC.

The V gene is TRBV5-1, the J gene TRBJ2-7; weak D call: TRBD1 (5 bases). The germline V gene has CDR1 SGHRS and CDR2 YFSETQ. V was pared by 0 bases and J by 6 bases, with 16 bases between. The CDR3 runs 15 residues. CDR3 sequence: CASSLDTGSSGEQYF. The DNA for the CDR3 is TGCGCCAGCAGCTTGGATACAGGCTCGAGTGGCGAGCAGTACTTC.

This clone has only one observation. The rearrangement joins TRBV10-3 to TRBJ1-3; no clear D gene. The V and J ends lost 0 bases and 4 bases respectively, with 1 base between them. This CDR3 is built from 12 residues. Germline V gene sequence: CDR1 ENHRY, CDR2 SYGVKD. The CDR3 region is CAISESGNTIYF. DNA of the CDR3: TGTGCCATCAGTGAGTCCGGAAACACCATATATTTT.

This rearrangement joins TRBV5-4 to TRBJ2-1, with 8 nucleotides matching TRBD2. From germline, CDR1 is SGHNT and CDR2 YYREEE (reference sequence). The CDR3 length is 17 residues. Trimming took 4 bases from V and 6 from J; bases not matched to a gene: 15. CDR3 protein: CASSPAHARGAANEQFF. Here the CDR3 DNA reads TGTGCCAGCAGCCCGGCCCACGCGCGGGGGGCAGCCAATGAGCAGTTCTTC.

This clone was picked up a small number of times. J is TRBJ2-3 and V is TRBV10-3, with D possibly matching TRBD2 (6 bases). The CDR3 totals 15 residues. V lost 0 bases and J 1 base, leaving 8 bases between the germline ends. Germline CDR1 is ENHRY and CDR2 is SYGVKD. The CDR3 here is CAISESREGTDTQYF. DNA for the CDR3: TGTGCCATCAGTGAGTCGAGGGAGGGCACAGATACGCAGTATTTT.

This clone was counted between two and nine times. V and J are TRBV18 and TRBJ2-2; tentatively, D is TRBD2 (5 bases). The CDR3 has 16 residues. Trimming stripped 2 bases from V and 2 bases from J, with 12 bases between. Germline V lookup: CDR1 KGHSH, CDR2 LQKENI. CDR3 amino acids: CASSPMDGGNTGELFF. Here the CDR3 DNA reads TGTGCCAGCTCACCAATGGACGGAGGCAACACCGGGGAGCTGTTTTTT.

The chain carries TRBV3-1 (or the pseudogene TRBV3-2) and TRBJ2-7; no firm D call. The CDR3 totals 14 residues. The germline CDR1 and CDR2 sequences are LGHDT and YNNKEL (reference sequence). V was pared by 0 bases and J by 6 bases, with 12 bases between. The CDR3 DNA is TGTGCCAGCAGCCAAGACGTAGGGAAGGGCGAGCAGTACTTC. Amino acid sequence: CASSQDVGKGEQYF.

V usage is TRBV19 and J usage is TRBJ2-3; the D gene is possibly TRBD2 (5 bases). The germline V and J ends were trimmed by 7 bases and 1 base, with 12 bases remaining between them. The CDR3 loop spans 14 amino acids. Germline values: CDR1 LNHDA, CDR2 SQIVND (reference sequence). The chain's CDR3 is CASKRAIGTDTQYF. CDR3 DNA: TGTGCCAGTAAGAGGGCTATTGGCACAGATACGCAGTATTTT.

This clone is termed large (0.1 to 1%). This chain connects TRBV13 to TRBJ1-2; D is perhaps TRBD1 (5 bases). CDR3 length: 13 residues. With 4 bases removed from V and 8 bases from J, the gap between germline ends came to 14 bases. Germline V gene data show CDR1 as PRHDT and CDR2 as FYEKMQ (reference sequence). DNA of the CDR3: TGTGCCAGCAGCTCATTAAGGGACGGAGGCTACACCTTC. Translation: CASSSLRDGGYTF.

V is TRBV30 and J is TRBJ1-5; a possible D gene is TRBD1 (6 bases). The CDR3 totals 14 residues. The germline CDR1 and CDR2 sequences are GTSNPN and SVGIG (reference sequence). With 5 bases removed from V and 2 bases from J, the gap between germline ends came to 13 bases. The CDR3 protein is CAWSQGYGNQPQHF. CDR3 DNA sequence: TGTGCCTGGTCACAGGGATATGGCAATCAGCCCCAGCATTTT.

A note on this clone: At one boundary the junction diverges from the germline segment, which might be a read error. The rearrangement links TRBV7-7 to TRBJ2-1, with 9 bases lining up with TRBD2. CDR3 size: 16 residues. The germline gives CDR1 SSHAT, CDR2 FNYEAQ (reference sequence). CDR3 sequence reads: CASSLEFSGRKGEQFF. The DNA for the CDR3 is TGTGCTAGCAGCTTAGAGTTCAGCGGGAGGAAGGGTGAGCAGTTCTTC.

The chain links TRBV4-3 to TRBJ1-2; a weak D match, TRBD1 (5 bases). The germline CDR1 and CDR2 sequences are LGHNA and YSLEER. V lost 1 base to trimming and J lost 4 bases, with 10 bases between them. The CDR3 is made up of 14 amino acids. CDR3 nucleotide sequence: TGCGCCAGCAGCCAAGCACGGGACGGCTATGGCTACACCTTC. The encoded protein is CASSQARDGYGYTF.

The gene calls are TRBV7-9 and TRBJ2-1; 11 nucleotides align to TRBD2. The germline CDR1 and CDR2 sequences are SEHNR and FQNEAQ (reference sequence). This CDR3 contains 16 residues. V lost 0 bases, J lost 2 bases, and 0 bases stayed unmatched. The CDR3 nucleotides are TGTGCCAGCAGCTTAGCACTAGCGGGGGCCTACAATGAGCAGTTCTTC. As protein: CASSLALAGAYNEQFF.

The V gene is TRBV2, the J gene TRBJ1-5; no clear D gene. CDR3 size: 15 residues. V was cut by 4 bases and J by 0 bases, with 10 bases left in between. Germline V gives CDR1 SNHLY, CDR2 FYNNEI. Here the CDR3 DNA reads TGTGCCAGCAGTGCGGGAGGCCTTAGCAATCAGCCCCAGCATTTT. Translated, it gives CASSAGGLSNQPQHF.

The chain carries TRBV3-1 (or the pseudogene TRBV3-2) and TRBJ1-2, with D perhaps TRBD1 (6 bases). This CDR3 has 19 residues. CDR1 LGHDT and CDR2 YNNKEL come from the germline V gene (reference sequence). V lost 0 bases to trimming and J lost 1 base, with 21 bases between them. This chain's CDR3 is CASSQDRPYGGQFNYGYTF. The CDR3 bases are TGTGCCAGCAGCCAAGATCGGCCCTATGGAGGACAGTTTAACTATGGCTACACCTTC.

CDR3 protein: CAIRETGEIGNYGYTF. The CDR3 nucleotides read TGTGCCATCAGAGAGACAGGGGAGATAGGTAACTATGGCTACACCTTC. The genes are TRBV10-3 and TRBJ1-2; 8 bases agree with TRBD1. CDR1 is ENHRY, CDR2 SYGVKD, per germline. This CDR3 comprises 16 residues. J gave up 1 base and V 6 bases, and 10 bases lay outside the gene matches.

J is TRBJ2-5 and V is TRBV4-1; 7 bases agree with TRBD2. CDR1 MGHRA and CDR2 YSYEKL come from the germline V gene. The CDR3 covers 15 residues. Germline trimming cut 4 bases from V and 5 bases from J; bases unmatched to any gene: 10. In nucleotides, the CDR3 is TGCGCCAGCAGCCGACTACTAGCGATACGGGAGACCCAGTACTTC. This sequence encodes CASSRLLAIRETQYF.

The rearrangement uses TRBV6-5 and TRBJ2-5, with TRBD2 matching over 10 bases. The CDR3 totals 16 residues. CDR1 is MNHEY, CDR2 SVGAGI, per germline. Unmatched junction bases numbered 7, after V lost 4 bases and J lost 2 bases. For the CDR3, the DNA is TGTGCCAGCAGTTCCGACGGGACTAGCGCTCAAGAGACCCAGTACTTC. It yields the protein CASSSDGTSAQETQYF.